The 20 T cell receptor beta chains listed next were all sequenced from one sample in a study of T cells in Graves' hyperthyroidism and ophthalmopathy. RNA transcripts yielded amplified TCR beta CDR3 regions. Primed by the HTBI set, a first-round RT-PCR was run on the TCR CDR3. In TCRdb, the multiplex PCR reads were re-called with MiXCR into one record per CDR3 protein. The top ten clones hold roughly 4.3% of a sample with fewer than 650,000 distinct CDR3 sequences, 14% to 15% of them seen once. Sequenced material: blood. Every receptor here comes from a woman in her thirties or forties with Graves' ophthalmopathy.

The table lists this clonotype with a count of one. V usage is TRBV6-1 and J usage is TRBJ2-7; TRBD1 or TRBD2 may be the D gene (5 bases each). Germline V lookup: CDR1 MNHNS, CDR2 SASEGT. V was cut by 8 bases and J by 2 bases, with 19 bases left in between. The length of the CDR3 is 15 residues. The CDR3 loop is CASSPERGRAYEQYF. CDR3 in DNA: TGTGCCAGCTCTCCGGAGAGGGGTCGGGCCTACGAGCAGTACTTC.

This clonotype occurred a few times. This chain joins TRBV2 and TRBJ2-5; 9 bases match TRBD2. The V gene end was trimmed by 5 bases and the J gene end by 4 bases; junction bases not matched to a gene: 5. This CDR3 is built from 14 residues. The germline V gene encodes CDR1 SNHLY and CDR2 FYNNEI. CDR3 sequence reads: CASSFVAGVETQYF. The CDR3 coding sequence is TGTGCCAGCAGTTTTGTAGCGGGAGTAGAGACCCAGTACTTC.

The CDR3 protein is CASSSGTDTEAFF. In nucleotides, the CDR3 is TGTGCCAGCAGTTCCGGGACAGACACTGAAGCTTTCTTT. V gene TRBV28 combines with J gene TRBJ1-1; 7 bases fit TRBD1. Germline V CDR1 and CDR2: MDHEN, SYDVKM. V trimming: 4 bases; J trimming: 3 bases; junction bases outside the gene matches: 2. The CDR3 covers 13 residues.

There are many counts of this clonotype. This CDR3 is missing its conserved last phenylalanine or tryptophan, likely due to a read error. The DNA is omitted, as the CDR3 cannot be located on it reliably, and the CDR3 follows TCRdb's listing. The chain carries TRBV2 and TRBJ2-7; TRBD1 was called by the table and not checked on the DNA. Termini included, the CDR3 measures 12 amino acids. The germline gives CDR1 SNHLY, CDR2 FYNNEI. CDR3 amino acids: CASSDLTGPLVC.

This sequence joins TRBV6-1 and TRBJ2-7; D call uncertain. Between the trimmed V and J ends, which lost 0 bases and 6 bases, there was a span of 6 bases. The CDR3 has 12 residues. The germline V gene has CDR1 MNHNS and CDR2 SASEGT. CDR3 DNA: TGTGCCAGCAGTGAAGCTTGGATCGAGCAGTACTTC. It codes for CASSEAWIEQYF.

V and J are TRBV7-2 and TRBJ2-5; 10 bases align to TRBD1. Germline trimming cut 5 bases from V and 5 bases from J; bases unmatched to any gene: 8. The CDR3 contains 15 residues. The germline CDR1 and CDR2 sequences are SGHTA and FQGNSA. DNA of the CDR3: TGTGCCAGCAGCCCCAACGGGACAGGGGAGGAGACCCAGTACTTC. Amino acids: CASSPNGTGEETQYF.

This chain uses TRBV7-9 with TRBJ2-5, with D uncertain. Trimming removed 11 bases from V and 1 base from J, with 17 bases in between. The CDR3 covers 14 residues. Germline V gene lookup returns CDR1 SEHNR and CDR2 FQNEAQ (reference sequence). CDR3 loop: CACASSDGQETQYF. In DNA, the CDR3 is TGTGCCTGCGCCTCTTCGGACGGCCAAGAGACCCAGTACTTC.

This clonotype was detected a few times. This chain's CDR3 is CASSSRLAGTGELFF. The CDR3 region has the DNA TGTGCCAGCAGCTCCCGACTAGCGGGCACCGGGGAGCTGTTTTTT. V is TRBV11-2 and J is TRBJ2-2; 10 nucleotides agree with TRBD2. The germline gives CDR1 SGHAT, CDR2 FQNNGV. After removal of 4 bases from V and 4 bases from J, the junction contained 3 bases not matched to a gene. This CDR3 region has 15 residues. Variable domain in full (rest from reference TRBV11-2 and TRBJ2-2): EAGVAQSPRYKIIEKRQSVAFWCNPISGHATLYWYQQILGQGPKLLIQFQNNGVVDDSQLPKDRFSAERLKGVDSTLKIQPAKLEDSAVYLCASSSRLAGTGELFFGEGSRLTVL.

In this sample, this clonotype turned up many times. The CDR3 DNA follows: TGTGCCAGCAGTTGGACAGGGGGCAACTACGAGCAGTACTTC. It translates to CASSWTGGNYEQYF. This rearrangement joins TRBV6-5 to TRBJ2-7, with 11 nucleotides matching TRBD1. Germline V lookup: CDR1 MNHEY, CDR2 SVGAGI. Unmatched junction bases numbered 2, after V lost 4 bases and J lost 3 bases. This CDR3 is 14 amino acids long.

This clonotype turned up a few times. V gene TRBV7-8 combines with J gene TRBJ2-5; D not certain. Per the germline V gene, CDR1 is SGHVS and CDR2 is FQNEAQ. This CDR3 has 14 residues. The V gene lost 5 bases and the J gene lost 1 base, with 11 bases spanning the gap. CDR3 sequence reads: CASSPRATQETQYF. CDR3 DNA sequence: TGTGCCAGCAGCCCCCGGGCAACCCAAGAGACCCAGTACTTC.

This clonotype appeared many times. The rearrangement joins TRBV6-2 or TRBV6-3 to TRBJ1-2; a possible D gene is TRBD1 (6 bases). Germline CDR1 is MNHEY and CDR2 is SVGEGT. V was pared by 0 bases and J by 0 bases, with 17 bases between. The CDR3 contains 18 residues. The CDR3 region has the DNA TGTGCCAGCAGTTACTCGGTACAGGGAGCCTATTCTAACTATGGCTACACCTTC. It encodes CASSYSVQGAYSNYGYTF.

This rearrangement joins TRBV6-5 to TRBJ2-2; 9 bases align to TRBD2. Germline assignment: CDR1 MNHEY and CDR2 SVGAGI. J lost 7 bases, V lost 6 bases, and 9 bases had no gene match. CDR3 length: 15 amino acids. CDR3 protein: CASRLAGENVGELFF. The CDR3 region has the DNA TGTGCCAGCAGATTAGCGGGAGAAAACGTCGGGGAGCTGTTTTTT.

The chain is built from TRBV12-5 and TRBJ1-1; 7 bases are shared with TRBD1. The CDR3 is 14 residues long. The V segment lost 6 bases and the J segment 0 bases; nucleotides outside the gene matches: 4. Germline lookup yields CDR1 LGHNT and CDR2 FRNRAP. CDR3 nucleotides: TGTGCTAGTGGACGCGGGACAGTGAACACTGAAGCTTTCTTT. Translated: CASGRGTVNTEAFF.

With respect to this clonotype: Its ends do not fully match the called genes, so a read error is possible. This rearrangement joins TRBV6-2 or TRBV6-3 to TRBJ2-7; D remains unclear. The CDR3 totals 13 residues. Germline V gives CDR1 MNHEY, CDR2 SVGEGT. The CDR3 coding sequence is TGTGCCACCAGTGACGACCAAGCCTACGAGCAGTACTTC. Its protein is CATSDDQAYEQYF.

In this sample, this clonotype turned up a few times. A much larger clone lies a single base off, so this may be a read error. This is likely a read error, given that the CDR3 carries no conserved phenylalanine or tryptophan at its end. V usage is TRBV30 and J usage is TRBJ1-2, with D maybe TRBD1 (6 bases). The CDR3 sequence is 13 residues long. Germline CDR1 reads GTSNPN; CDR2 reads SVGIG (reference sequence). The ends were cut back, 6 bases at V and 0 bases at J, with 11 bases in the middle. CDR3 DNA: TGTGCCTGCGAGGACAGAGCTAACTATGGCTACACCTCC. This translates into CACEDRANYGYTS.

This clonotype was recorded at least ten times. The chain carries TRBV28 and TRBJ1-1, with 10 nucleotides matching TRBD1. Germline V CDR1 and CDR2: MDHEN, SYDVKM. Trimming at V came to 5 bases and at J to 5 bases, leaving 8 bases not matched to a gene. This CDR3 has 15 residues. CDR3 sequence: CASSPAGTGETEAFF. CDR3 nucleotide sequence: TGTGCCAGCAGTCCTGCCGGGACAGGGGAGACTGAAGCTTTCTTT.

V usage is TRBV10-1 and J usage is TRBJ1-5; no clear D. V gave up 10 bases and J gave up 9 bases, with 10 bases separating them. Germline V gene data show CDR1 as WNHNN and CDR2 as SYGVQD (reference sequence). The CDR3 contains 10 residues. The CDR3 region has the DNA TGCGCCACGGCCCCGTGGCCCCAGCATTTT. Translating it yields CATAPWPQHF.

This clonotype showed up many times. This rearrangement joins TRBV7-2 to TRBJ1-2; maybe TRBD1 (6 bases). The CDR3 has 14 residues. Germline V CDR1 and CDR2: SGHTA, FQGNSA. V shed 6 bases and J shed 2 bases, with 13 bases lying between them. CDR3 DNA: TGTGCCAGCAGGCGAACAGGGAACAACTATGGCTACACCTTC. Protein sequence: CASRRTGNNYGYTF.

This clonotype showed up many times. The rearrangement links TRBV19 to TRBJ1-2; possibly TRBD1 for D (5 bases). This CDR3 spans 17 amino acids. Per the germline V gene, CDR1 is LNHDA and CDR2 is SQIVND (reference sequence). Trimming removed 2 bases at V and 0 bases at J, with 16 bases between. In DNA, the CDR3 is TGTGCCAGTAGTATAAGCCTCCCCGGGGGAGCTAACTATGGCTACACCTTC. The encoded protein is CASSISLPGGANYGYTF.

This clonotype was recorded many times. V is TRBV6-1 and J is TRBJ1-1; D is uncertain. V gave up 7 bases and J gave up 5 bases, with 14 bases separating them. This CDR3 comprises 13 residues. Germline CDR1 reads MNHNS; CDR2 reads SASEGT. This chain's CDR3 is CASTPKGETEAFF. The DNA for the CDR3 is TGTGCCAGCACCCCAAAAGGTGAAACTGAAGCTTTCTTT.